The 11 T cell receptor beta chains listed next were all sequenced from one sample in a study of T cell repertoires in cytomegalovirus infection. Each CDR3 protein is one row after TCRdb ran MiXCR on the reads. Among a few hundred thousand distinct CDR3 sequences, over 15% were seen once, and the ten largest hold around half. The material sequenced was CD8+ T cells from PBMCs. These receptors all stem from a human donor in good health (CMV status not recorded). Some clones in this sample may be carry-over from other donors' samples.

This clonotype was observed a handful of times. This chain uses TRBV20-1 with TRBJ2-7; 11 bases fit TRBD2. The junction had 7 bases not matched to a gene; V was cut back by 0 bases and J by 3 bases. CDR1 and CDR2 (germline): DFQATT, SNEGSKA (reference sequence). The length of the CDR3 is 16 residues. The CDR3 loop reads CSARDFPGLAGYEQYF. The DNA for the CDR3 is TGCAGTGCTAGAGACTTCCCCGGACTAGCGGGCTACGAGCAGTACTTC.

This clonotype was counted many times. The chain joins TRBV28 to TRBJ2-7, with 8 bases identical to TRBD1. This CDR3 spans 14 amino acids. J was trimmed by 3 bases and V by 4 bases; bases with no gene match: 5. The germline gives CDR1 MDHEN, CDR2 SYDVKM. The CDR3 DNA reads TGTGCCAGCAGTTCCTACGACAGGGGCTACGAGCAGTACTTC. This sequence encodes CASSSYDRGYEQYF.

The chain recombines TRBV28 with TRBJ2-3, with 8 bases lining up with TRBD1. V was pared by 3 bases and J by 4 bases, with 3 bases of the junction left unmatched. Germline loops: CDR1 MDHEN, CDR2 SYDVKM. The CDR3 consists of 14 residues. The CDR3 is CASSFQGAADTQYF. The CDR3 bases are TGTGCCAGCAGTTTCCAGGGGGCGGCAGATACGCAGTATTTT.

This rearrangement joins TRBV7-9 to TRBJ2-7, with 7 bases identical to TRBD2. This CDR3 comprises 15 residues. CDR1 and CDR2 (germline): SEHNR, FQNEAQ (reference sequence). V shed 4 bases, J shed 4 bases, and the junction held 10 bases outside the gene matches. The CDR3 loop reads CASSSPWGGEYEQYF. CDR3 in DNA: TGTGCCAGCAGCTCCCCTTGGGGGGGGGAGTACGAGCAGTACTTC.

The rearrangement links TRBV6-2 or TRBV6-3 to TRBJ1-1; a possible D gene is TRBD1 (6 bases). Trimming cost V 0 bases and J 5 bases, with 10 bases left between them. CDR3 length: 14 residues. Germline CDR1 is MNHEY and CDR2 is SVGEGT. CDR3 DNA sequence: TGTGCCAGCAGTTACTCGAAAGGGGGGACTGAAGCTTTCTTT. Amino acids: CASSYSKGGTEAFF.

The chain carries TRBV18 and TRBJ2-7, with 8 positions matching TRBD1. V gave up 4 bases and J gave up 0 bases; unmatched junction bases: 11. This CDR3 has 17 amino acids. The germline CDR1 and CDR2 sequences are KGHSH and LQKENI. For the CDR3, the DNA is TGTGCCAGCTCACTCTCTCACCGGGACAGGCTCTCCTACGAGCAGTACTTC. Protein: CASSLSHRDRLSYEQYF.

This clonotype showed up many times. The gene calls are TRBV7-9 and TRBJ2-2; the match to TRBD1 covers 8 bases. The CDR3 consists of 18 residues. The V segment lost 5 bases and the J segment 4 bases; nucleotides outside the gene matches: 15. Looked up from germline, CDR1 is SEHNR and CDR2 is FQNEAQ (reference sequence). The CDR3 spells CASSPLGAATGATGELFF. The CDR3 nucleotides are TGTGCCAGCAGCCCCTTGGGAGCGGCGACAGGGGCCACCGGGGAGCTGTTTTTT.

The table lists this clonotype with many counts. The rearrangement joins TRBV27 to TRBJ2-1, with D possibly TRBD1 on 5 matching bases. The CDR3 contains 15 residues. Germline CDR1 MNHEY, CDR2 SMNVEV (reference sequence). Trimming pared 6 bases from V and 5 bases from J, leaving 17 bases between. CDR3 loop: CASRPTETRDNEQFF. The CDR3 DNA reads TGTGCCAGCAGACCCACCGAGACCAGGGACAATGAGCAGTTCTTC.

In its sample, this clonotype was seen a few times. The rearrangement joins TRBV7-8 to TRBJ1-1; no definite D call. This CDR3 region has 14 residues. CDR1 SGHVS and CDR2 FQNEAQ come from the germline V gene. V was clipped by 2 bases and J by 6 bases, with 13 bases between them. In DNA form, the CDR3 reads TGTGCCAGCAGCTTATCGGGCAATATCTCTGAAGCTTTCTTT. Residues: CASSLSGNISEAFF.

At least ten counts were recorded for this clonotype. The genes are TRBV7-8 and TRBJ1-6; 10 bases map to TRBD1. This CDR3 region has 18 residues. J was trimmed by 11 bases and V by 4 bases; bases with no gene match: 17. Germline V gene sequence: CDR1 SGHVS, CDR2 FQNEAQ. CDR3: CASSSRQGARNSLPPLHF. CDR3 DNA sequence: TGTGCCAGCAGCTCGCGACAGGGGGCGCGTAATTCCCTGCCACCCCTCCACTTT.

This clonotype was found many times. This chain joins TRBV6-5 and TRBJ2-7; 8 bases are a match to TRBD1. The CDR3 totals 16 residues. Germline V gene lookup returns CDR1 MNHEY and CDR2 SVGAGI. Trimming removed 0 bases from V and 6 bases from J; junction bases left unmatched: 10. The CDR3 coding sequence is TGTGCCAGCAGTTACTCTATGGCCAGGGGGCTGGGCGAGCAGTACTTC. This encodes CASSYSMARGLGEQYF.